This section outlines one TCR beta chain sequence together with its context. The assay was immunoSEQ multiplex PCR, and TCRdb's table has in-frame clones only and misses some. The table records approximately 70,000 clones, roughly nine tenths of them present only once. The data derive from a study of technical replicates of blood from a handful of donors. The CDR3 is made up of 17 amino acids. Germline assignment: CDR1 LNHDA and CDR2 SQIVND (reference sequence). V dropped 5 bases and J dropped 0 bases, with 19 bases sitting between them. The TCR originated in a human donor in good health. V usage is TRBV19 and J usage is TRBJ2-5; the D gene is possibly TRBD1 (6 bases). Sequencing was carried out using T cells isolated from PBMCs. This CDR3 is CASSPRHWGPYQETQYF. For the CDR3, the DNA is TGTGCCAGTAGTCCCCGACATTGGGGGCCGTACCAAGAGACCCAGTACTTC.